The 21 T cell receptor beta chains below come from one sample, sequenced in a study of blood T cell repertoires in COVID-19. Sequencing was performed with immunoSEQ multiplex PCR; in TCRdb, only in-frame clones are kept and a portion is missing. The sample includes about 220,000 clones, roughly 84% of them seen just once. Sequenced: peripheral blood. The receptor set was obtained from a woman aged 80 or older with acute or convalescent COVID-19.

J is TRBJ2-7 and V is TRBV18; D perhaps matches TRBD1 (5 bases). With 3 bases removed from V and 0 bases from J, the gap between germline ends came to 12 bases. Germline V gene data show CDR1 as KGHSH and CDR2 as LQKENI. The CDR3 length is 15 residues. CDR3 amino acids: CASSPQGYGSYEQYF. CDR3 nucleotide sequence: TGTGCCAGCTCACCTCAGGGATATGGCTCCTACGAGCAGTACTTC.

The V gene is TRBV5-1, the J gene TRBJ2-6, with D maybe TRBD1 (6 bases). The CDR3 runs 16 residues. Trimming removed 2 bases at V and 0 bases at J, with 9 bases between. Germline CDR1 reads SGHRS; CDR2 reads YFSETQ. CDR3 protein: CASSFLQGSGANVLTF. DNA of the CDR3: TGCGCCAGCAGCTTTTTACAGGGCTCTGGGGCCAACGTCCTGACTTTC.

This chain connects TRBV7-9 to TRBJ2-6, with 9 bases lining up with TRBD1. The J segment lost 1 base and the V segment lost 5 bases, leaving 12 bases of the junction unmatched. Germline V gives CDR1 SEHNR, CDR2 FQNEAQ (reference sequence). The CDR3 has 19 amino acids. CDR3 coding DNA: TGTGCCAGCAGCCCCGGGACAGGGAGGGATGTATCTGGGGCCAACGTCCTGACTTTC. Translated: CASSPGTGRDVSGANVLTF.

V usage is TRBV24-1 and J usage is TRBJ2-3; 9 bases are a match to TRBD1. Germline-derived CDR1 and CDR2 are KGHDR and SFDVKD. The CDR3 spans 16 residues. The J segment lost 4 bases and the V segment lost 2 bases, leaving 6 bases of the junction unmatched. This chain's CDR3 is CATSDWDRARADTQYF. The CDR3 DNA is TGTGCCACCAGTGATTGGGACAGGGCGAGGGCAGATACGCAGTATTTT.

This clone was seen only a few times. The J gene is TRBJ1-1, the V gene TRBV6-6, with a tentative D call TRBD1 (5 bases). This CDR3 contains 14 residues. Looked up from germline, CDR1 is MNHNY and CDR2 is SVGAGI (reference sequence). Trimming stripped 2 bases from V and 2 bases from J, with 9 bases between. The CDR3 spells CASSYGQSNTEAFF. The CDR3 DNA reads TGTGCCAGCAGTTACGGACAATCAAACACTGAAGCTTTCTTT.

The genes are TRBV7-9 and TRBJ1-1; weak D call: TRBD1 (6 bases). The CDR3 loop spans 14 amino acids. Germline CDR1 is SEHNR and CDR2 is FQNEAQ (reference sequence). V was cut by 7 bases and J by 2 bases, with 14 bases left in between. CDR3: CASTAVGGNTEAFF. CDR3 bases: TGTGCCAGCACCGCGGTAGGGGGTAACACTGAAGCTTTCTTT. The variable domain in full, completed from reference TRBV7-9 and TRBJ1-1, reads DTGVSQNPRHKITKRGQNVTFRCDPISEHNRLYWYRQTLGQGPEFLTYFQNEAQLEKSRLLSDRFSAERPKGSFSTLEIQRTEQGDSAMYLCASTAVGGNTEAFFGQGTRLTVV.

The V call is TRBV15, the J call TRBJ2-7; D may be TRBD2 (5 bases). Deletions cut 0 bases from V and 3 bases from J, with 12 bases between. CDR1 LNHNV and CDR2 YYDKDF come from the germline V gene (reference sequence). The CDR3 length is 15 residues. The CDR3 spells CATSRDAGLNYEQYF. The CDR3 nucleotides read TGTGCCACCAGCAGAGATGCGGGTCTAAACTACGAGCAGTACTTC.

The rearrangement joins TRBV2 to TRBJ2-7, with a possible D match to TRBD2 (5 bases). The CDR3 is 15 residues long. V was clipped by 6 bases and J by 4 bases, with 19 bases between them. Germline V gene lookup returns CDR1 SNHLY and CDR2 FYNNEI. The CDR3 bases are TGTGCCAGCAGCGCCCGGCCGGGATCTTTATACGAGCAGTACTTC. It codes for CASSARPGSLYEQYF.

The chain links TRBV7-6 to TRBJ2-5; D remains ambiguous. Germline loops: CDR1 SGHVS, CDR2 FNYEAQ. The CDR3 has 15 residues. With 1 base removed from V and 1 base from J, the gap between germline ends came to 10 bases. The CDR3 DNA follows: TGTGCCAGCAGCTTAGATGGGCAGCCCCAAGAGACCCAGTACTTC. This codes for CASSLDGQPQETQYF.

The chain couples TRBV11-2 to TRBJ2-3; perhaps TRBD2 as D (5 bases). In germline, CDR1 is SGHAT, CDR2 FQNNGV. CDR3 length: 16 amino acids. Deletions cut 1 base from V and 2 bases from J, with 13 bases between. Written as DNA, the CDR3 is TGTGCCAGCAGCTTAGTGCCCAGCGGCCTCACAGATACGCAGTATTTT. Protein: CASSLVPSGLTDTQYF.

V gene TRBV19 combines with J gene TRBJ1-4, with 7 nucleotides matching TRBD1. Germline V gives CDR1 LNHDA, CDR2 SQIVND (reference sequence). The ends lost 6 bases at V and 5 bases at J; junction bases unmatched: 9. This CDR3 spans 15 amino acids. CDR3 sequence (DNA): TGTGCCAGTAGGATCGGGACAGACTTCAATGAAAAACTGTTTTTT. It is translated as CASRIGTDFNEKLFF. Filled out from reference TRBV19 and TRBJ1-4, the complete variable domain reads DGGITQSPKYLFRKEGQNVTLSCEQNLNHDAMYWYRQDPGQGLRLIYYSQIVNDFQKGDIAEGYSVSREKKESFPLTVTSAQKNPTAFYLCASRIGTDFNEKLFFGSGTQLSVL.

This clone is a singleton in its sample. The J gene is TRBJ2-4, the V gene TRBV29-1; 12 positions agree with TRBD1. Germline CDR1 and CDR2: SQVTM and ANQGSEA. The V gene end was trimmed by 6 bases and the J gene end by 1 base; junction bases not matched to a gene: 4. The CDR3 runs 15 residues. DNA for the CDR3: TGCAGCGTCGGGGACAGGGGGCCTGCCAAAAACATTCAGTACTTC. This encodes CSVGDRGPAKNIQYF.

This rearrangement joins TRBV7-2 to TRBJ2-5; D is possibly TRBD2 (5 bases). CDR1 is SGHTA and CDR2 is FQGNSA in the germline V gene. CDR3 length: 14 residues. V was shortened by 2 bases and J by 5 bases, with 12 bases between the two germline ends. The CDR3 is CASSLYSGWETQYF. As DNA, the CDR3 is TGTGCCAGCAGCTTATATTCGGGGTGGGAGACCCAGTACTTC.

The chain uses TRBV19 and TRBJ1-2, with 7 nucleotides matching TRBD1. The CDR3 is 15 amino acids. Germline CDR1 reads LNHDA; CDR2 reads SQIVND (reference sequence). The J segment lost 0 bases and the V segment lost 2 bases, leaving 3 bases of the junction unmatched. In DNA form, the CDR3 reads TGTGCCAGTAGTATAAGAGGGGGCGCTAACTATGGCTACACCTTC. As protein: CASSIRGGANYGYTF.

The CDR3 is CASSDSGTVNTEAFF. In nucleotides, the CDR3 is TGTGCCAGTAGTGACTCCGGGACAGTGAACACTGAAGCTTTCTTT. This chain connects TRBV19 to TRBJ1-1, with 7 bases lining up with TRBD1. This CDR3 region has 15 residues. V trimming: 5 bases; J trimming: 0 bases; junction bases outside the gene matches: 6. The germline V gene encodes CDR1 LNHDA and CDR2 SQIVND (reference sequence).

V is TRBV3-1 (or the pseudogene TRBV3-2) and J is TRBJ2-3; D possibly corresponds to TRBD2 (5 bases). Per germline, CDR1 LGHDT and CDR2 YNNKEL (reference sequence). The CDR3 runs to 12 residues. V lost 0 bases and J 10 bases, leaving 8 bases between the germline ends. CDR3 coding DNA: TGTGCCAGCAGCCAAGATGTGAGGGCGCAGTATTTT. This gives the protein CASSQDVRAQYF.

The V and J genes are TRBV2 and TRBJ1-2; D is unresolved. Per germline, CDR1 SNHLY and CDR2 FYNNEI. The germline V and J ends were trimmed by 6 bases and 8 bases, with 13 bases remaining between them. This CDR3 is 12 amino acids long. The CDR3 sequence: CASRPDRRGYTF. CDR3 nucleotide sequence: TGTGCCAGCAGGCCCGATAGGAGGGGCTACACCTTC.

The chain carries TRBV7-3 and TRBJ2-2; 7 bases fit TRBD2. The germline V gene has CDR1 SGHTA and CDR2 FQGTGA. CDR3 length: 15 amino acids. V shed 5 bases and J 6 bases; nucleotides not matched to a gene: 9. DNA of the CDR3: TGTGCCAGCAGCCCCTGGGGGGGACGATCCGGGGAGCTGTTTTTT. Its translation is CASSPWGGRSGELFF.

This chain uses TRBV6-5 with TRBJ1-1; a weak D match, TRBD1 (5 bases). Trimming removed 2 bases from V and 7 bases from J, with 11 bases in between. CDR1 and CDR2 from the germline V gene are MNHEY and SVGAGI. This CDR3 is 13 amino acids long. The chain's CDR3 is CASSYALDSEAFF. The CDR3 region has the DNA TGTGCCAGCAGTTACGCCCTAGACAGTGAAGCTTTCTTT.

The chain has TRBV9 and TRBJ2-7, with D possibly matching TRBD1 (5 bases). The CDR3 loop spans 13 amino acids. The germline gives CDR1 SGDLS, CDR2 YYNGEE. The V end lost 4 bases, the J end lost 3 bases, and 11 bases lay between the germline ends. CDR3 loop: CASSPRVSYEQYF. In nucleotides, the CDR3 is TGTGCCAGCAGCCCCAGGGTCAGCTACGAGCAGTACTTC.

The chain is built from TRBV5-6 and TRBJ1-1, with 11 positions matching TRBD1. This CDR3 is 13 amino acids long. Germline lookup yields CDR1 SGHDT and CDR2 YYEEEE. Trimming cost V 4 bases and J 11 bases; bases outside gene matches: 7. The CDR3 DNA sequence: TGTGCCAGCAGCCGGGACAGGGGGACGGGGGCTTTCTTT. This codes for CASSRDRGTGAFF.